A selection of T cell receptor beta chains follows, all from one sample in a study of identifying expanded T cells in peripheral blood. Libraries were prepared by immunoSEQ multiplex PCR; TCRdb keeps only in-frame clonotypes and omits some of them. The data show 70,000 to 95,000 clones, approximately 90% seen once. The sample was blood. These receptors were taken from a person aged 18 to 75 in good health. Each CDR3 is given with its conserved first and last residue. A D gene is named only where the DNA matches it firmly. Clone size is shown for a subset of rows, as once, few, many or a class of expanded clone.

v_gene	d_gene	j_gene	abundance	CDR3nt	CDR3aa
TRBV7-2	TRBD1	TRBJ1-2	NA	TGTGCCAGCAGCGGTAGCCTAGGCGGACAGGGGTATGGCTACACCTTC	CASSGSLGGQGYGYTF
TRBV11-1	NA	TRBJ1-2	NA	TGTGCCAGCAGCTTAGGCGGGGGTCCCTATGGCTACACCTTC	CASSLGGGPYGYTF
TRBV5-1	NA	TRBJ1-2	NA	TGCGCCAGCAGCGCCGAGTGGGGGGCCGGCTATGGCTACACCTTC	CASSAEWGAGYGYTF
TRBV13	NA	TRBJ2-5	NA	TGTGCCAGCAGCTTTAGTATGGAGACCCAGTACTTC	CASSFSMETQYF
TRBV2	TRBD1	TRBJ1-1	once	TGTGCCAGCAGTGAACAACGACAGGGGAACACTGAAGCTTTCTTT	CASSEQRQGNTEAFF
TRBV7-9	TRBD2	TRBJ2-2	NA	TGTGCCAGCAGCTTAAGTGGGACTAGAGGGGAGCTGTTTTTT	CASSLSGTRGELFF
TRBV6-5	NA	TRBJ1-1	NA	TGTGCCAGCACCAAACCGGGCGGGGGCATGGCTTTCTTT	CASTKPGGGMAFF
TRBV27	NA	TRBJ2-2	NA	TGTGCCAGCAGCCCCCCGGGGCAGGGCAGGTGGAAGCTGTTTTTT	CASSPPGQGRWKLFF
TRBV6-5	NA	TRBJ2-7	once	TGTGCCAGCAGTACGAATAGCGTGGGGAAGCAGTACTTC	CASSTNSVGKQYF
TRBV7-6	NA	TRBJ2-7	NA	TGTGCCAGCAGCTTGGGGGAGCAGTACTTC	CASSLGEQYF
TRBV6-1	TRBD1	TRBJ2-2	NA	TGTGCCAGCAGTAGACAGGGTGCCAACACCGGGGAGCTGTTTTTT	CASSRQGANTGELFF
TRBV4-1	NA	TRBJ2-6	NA	TGCGCCAGCAGCCAGGGCCGCCTAGGGACCTCTGGGGCCAACGTCCTGACTTTC	CASSQGRLGTSGANVLTF
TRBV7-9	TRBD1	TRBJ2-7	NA	TGTGCCAGCAGCTACAGGGGCTCCTACGAGCAGTACTTC	CASSYRGSYEQYF
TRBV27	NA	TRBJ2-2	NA	TGTGCCAGCAGTTCACCGGAGGGACGGGGTGCTTACACCGGGGAGCTGTTTTTT	CASSSPEGRGAYTGELFF
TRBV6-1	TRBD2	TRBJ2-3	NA	TGTGCCAGCAGTGCCCGGGGACTAGCGGCAAGGGATACGCAGTATTTT	CASSARGLAARDTQYF
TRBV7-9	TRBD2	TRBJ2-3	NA	TGTGCCAGCAGCTTAGGAAGGCGGGAGCCAGATACGCAGTATTTT	CASSLGRREPDTQYF
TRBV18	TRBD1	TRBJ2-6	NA	TGTGCCAGCTCACCAAAGGCCCCTACAGGGGCCCCTCCTGGGGCCAACGTCCTGACTTTC	CASSPKAPTGAPPGANVLTF
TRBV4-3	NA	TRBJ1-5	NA	TGCGCCAGCAGCCAGGACCGGGACAACAATCAGCCCCAGCATTTT	CASSQDRDNNQPQHF
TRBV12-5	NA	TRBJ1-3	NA	TGTGCTAGTGGTCGGCAGAGCTCTGGAAACACCATATATTTT	CASGRQSSGNTIYF
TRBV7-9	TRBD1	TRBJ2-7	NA	TGTGCCAGCAGCTCGGGACAGGACTCCTACGAGCAGTACTTC	CASSSGQDSYEQYF
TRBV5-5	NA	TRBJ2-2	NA	TGTGCCAGCAGCTTGGAAGGGTCTAGAATGAGCACCGGGGAGCTGTTTTTT	CASSLEGSRMSTGELFF
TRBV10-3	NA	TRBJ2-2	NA	TGTGCCATCAAGCCGGGGGTGAACACCGGGGAGCTGTTTTTT	CAIKPGVNTGELFF
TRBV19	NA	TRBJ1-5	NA	TGTGCCAGTAGTATTTGGGGCCGAGGCAATCAGCCCCAGCATTTT	CASSIWGRGNQPQHF
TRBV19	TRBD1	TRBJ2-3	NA	TGTGCCACCCGCCCGGCCCAAGGGGGCGGCGCAGATACGCAGTATTTT	CATRPAQGGGADTQYF
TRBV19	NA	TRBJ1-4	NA	TGTGCCAGTAGTGGAGCTGATGAAAAACTGTTTTTT	CASSGADEKLFF
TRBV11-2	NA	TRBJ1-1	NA	TGTGCCAGCAGCTTATTCACTGAAGCTTTCTTT	CASSLFTEAFF
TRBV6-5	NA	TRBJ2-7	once	TGTGCCAGCAGTTACCGTAGACAGGCTGGAGAGCAGTACTTC	CASSYRRQAGEQYF
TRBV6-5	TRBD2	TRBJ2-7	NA	TGTGCCAGCAGCCTGCGGGGTAGCGGGAGTTACGAGCAGTACTTC	CASSLRGSGSYEQYF
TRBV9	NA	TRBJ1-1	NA	TGTGCCAGCAGCGTAGGAGGGACACTTAACACTGAAGCTTTCTTT	CASSVGGTLNTEAFF
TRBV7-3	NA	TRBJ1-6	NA	TGTGCCAGCAGCTTGGACTTGAGTTCACCCCTCCACTTT	CASSLDLSSPLHF
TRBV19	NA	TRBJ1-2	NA	TGTGCCAGTAGCCCCCAATTTGCGGGTACTAACTATGGCTACACCTTC	CASSPQFAGTNYGYTF
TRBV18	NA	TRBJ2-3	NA	TGTGCCAGCTCACCAATCGGGGGAGGAAGCACAGATACGCAGTATTTT	CASSPIGGGSTDTQYF
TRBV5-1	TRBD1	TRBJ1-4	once	TGCGCCAGCAGCTTCGGGAACAGGGGGGATGAAAAACTGTTTTTT	CASSFGNRGDEKLFF
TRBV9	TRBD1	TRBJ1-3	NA	TGTGCCAGCAGCCCAAGACAGGGATCGGGAAACACCATATATTTT	CASSPRQGSGNTIYF
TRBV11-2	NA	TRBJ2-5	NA	TGTGCCAGCAGCTTAGATCCCAGGAACGGGGAGACCCAGTACTTC	CASSLDPRNGETQYF
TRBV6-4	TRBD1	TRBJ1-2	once	TGTGCCAGCAGTCGACAGGGGCACTATGGCTACACCTTC	CASSRQGHYGYTF
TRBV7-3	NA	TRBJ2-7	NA	TGTGCCAGCAGCTTAGACAGTAGCTCCTACGAGCAGTACTTC	CASSLDSSSYEQYF
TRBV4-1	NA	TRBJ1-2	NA	TGCGCCAGCAGCCAAGTGGGGTCGTGGAATGGCTACACCTTC	CASSQVGSWNGYTF
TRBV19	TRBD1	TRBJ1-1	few	TGTGCCAGTAGTCCTCAGGGGGCCACTGAAGCTTTCTTT	CASSPQGATEAFF
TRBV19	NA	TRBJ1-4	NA	TGTGCCAGTAGTATAGGGCGACACCTCAATGAAAAACTGTTTTTT	CASSIGRHLNEKLFF
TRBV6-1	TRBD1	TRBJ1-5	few	TGTGCCAGCAGTGAAGGGTGGGACAGTCGACGGCCCCAGCATTTT	CASSEGWDSRRPQHF
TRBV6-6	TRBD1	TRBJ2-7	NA	TGTGCCAGCAGCCATTATCCGGGACAGGGTGAAGAGCAGTACTTC	CASSHYPGQGEEQYF
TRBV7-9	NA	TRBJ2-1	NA	TGTGCCAGCAGCCAGTCCTCCTACAATGAGCAGTTCTTC	CASSQSSYNEQFF
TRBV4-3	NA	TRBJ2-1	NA	TGCGCCAGCAGCCAAAGTTGGGGGGGCGGGAATGAGCAGTTCTTC	CASSQSWGGGNEQFF
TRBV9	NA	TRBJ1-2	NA	TGTGCCAGCAGCGGTGGATCAAACTATGGCTACACCTTC	CASSGGSNYGYTF
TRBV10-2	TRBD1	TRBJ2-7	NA	TGCGCCAGCAGTGAGTCGCCTAGAGGACAGGGCTACGAGCAGTACTTC	CASSESPRGQGYEQYF
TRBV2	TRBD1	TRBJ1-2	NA	TGTGCCAGCAGTTCCGGGACAGGGAGGGGGGATGGCTACACCTTC	CASSSGTGRGDGYTF
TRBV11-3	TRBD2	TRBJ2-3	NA	TGTGCCAGCAGCCCGGACGTAGGATCCACTAGCGGGCGCACAGATACGCAGTATTTT	CASSPDVGSTSGRTDTQYF
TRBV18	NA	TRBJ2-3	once	TGTGCCAGCTCACCGGCTGGCCGGATTAGCACAGATACGCAGTATTTT	CASSPAGRISTDTQYF
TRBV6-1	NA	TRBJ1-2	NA	TGTGCCAGCAGTGAAGCAGTACCCCTGAGCTATGGCTACACCTTC	CASSEAVPLSYGYTF
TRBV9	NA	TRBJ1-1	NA	TGTGCCAGCAGCGTATTGACGAACACTGAAGCTTTCTTT	CASSVLTNTEAFF
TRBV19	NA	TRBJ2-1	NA	TGTGCCAGTAGTATCCCAATGGACGGCAGCTCCTACAATGAGCAGTTCTTC	CASSIPMDGSSYNEQFF
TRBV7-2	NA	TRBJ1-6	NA	TGTGCCAGCACCAGTAACCCATACTACTCCTATAATTCACCCCTCCACTTT	CASTSNPYYSYNSPLHF
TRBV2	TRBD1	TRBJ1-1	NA	TGTGCCAGCAGGACCCCCGGGACAGGGGGCCTCCACGTGAACACTGAAGCTTTCTTT	CASRTPGTGGLHVNTEAFF